This T cell receptor (beta chain) was found in a study of T-cell reconstitution after alpha-beta-depleted transplantation in children. V lost 0 bases, J lost 7 bases, and 14 bases lay in between. The CDR3 runs to 14 residues. The germline V gene has CDR1 SGHRS and CDR2 YFSETQ. Whole-study results and caveats: Once a year had passed after transplant, T-cell counts and diversity came mostly from newly produced T cells. Some patients' high day-60 TCRbeta diversity was attributed to recipient cells surviving conditioning. After transplant, at about two months, alpha-beta T cells were reportedly derived from several hundred expanded graft clones.

Of note for this clonotype: The target antigen is unknown.

It was with unique molecular identifiers that the TCRbeta library was prepared. Using its own MiXCR run on the PCR reads, TCRdb lists one record per CDR3 protein. The sample includes hundreds of thousands of distinct CDR3 sequences, around 13% seen only once; the top ten take 0.79%. This receptor was obtained from a girl aged 2 to 9 with congenital amegakaryocytic thrombocytopenia, due to receive a stem cell transplant. The sequences come from PBMCs, collected before TCRalphabeta/CD19-depleted stem cell transplant. The rearrangement uses TRBV5-1 and TRBJ2-7; the D call may be TRBD1 or TRBD2 (5 bases each). The CDR3 nucleotides read TGCGCCAGCAGCTTGGATCGGGGCCTGGGAGAGCAGTACTTC. It yields the protein CASSLDRGLGEQYF.